The source of this T cell receptor (beta chain) is a study of shared clonotypes between healthy human individuals. Assay: immunoSEQ multiplex PCR; the TCRdb copy retains only in-frame clones and omits some. Altogether 1.5 million to 1.9 million clones are present, about 98% being singletons, with the ten largest covering 0.45%. V dropped 4 bases and J dropped 2; count of bases not matched to a gene: 7. There are 14 residues in the CDR3. Per the germline V gene, CDR1 is SQVTM and CDR2 is ANQGSEA. CD45RA-negative memory and CD45RA+ naive subsets were split from the CD4+ cells. What was sequenced was naive CD4+ T cells sorted from blood. Subset meaning: CD45RA+ positively selected. The TCR comes from a man aged 30-40 years in good health. This chain uses TRBV29-1 with TRBJ1-1; 7 bases align to TRBD1. CDR3 loop: CSVGLGQTNTEAFF. The DNA for the CDR3 is TGCAGCGTTGGTTTGGGACAGACCAACACTGAAGCTTTCTTT.